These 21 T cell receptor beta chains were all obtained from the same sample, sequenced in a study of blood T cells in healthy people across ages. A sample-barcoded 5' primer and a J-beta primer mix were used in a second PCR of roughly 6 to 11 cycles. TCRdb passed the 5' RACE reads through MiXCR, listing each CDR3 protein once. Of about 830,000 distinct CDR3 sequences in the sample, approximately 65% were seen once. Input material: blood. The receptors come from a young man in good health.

The CDR3 DNA reads as TGTGCCAGCAGCTTGGCGGGACAGGGTGGCAATCAGCCCCAGCATTTT. Translation: CASSLAGQGGNQPQHF. V and J are TRBV5-8 and TRBJ1-5; 9 bases line up with TRBD1. The junction had 3 bases not matched to a gene; V was cut back by 0 bases and J by 2 bases. This CDR3 spans 16 amino acids. In germline, CDR1 is SGHTS, CDR2 YDEGEE.

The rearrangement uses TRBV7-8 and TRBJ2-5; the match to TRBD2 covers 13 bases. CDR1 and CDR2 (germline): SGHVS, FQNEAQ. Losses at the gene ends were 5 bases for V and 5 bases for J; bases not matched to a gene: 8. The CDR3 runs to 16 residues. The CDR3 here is CASSDTGTSGTETQYF. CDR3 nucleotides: TGTGCCAGCAGCGACACCGGGACTAGCGGGACGGAGACCCAGTACTTC.

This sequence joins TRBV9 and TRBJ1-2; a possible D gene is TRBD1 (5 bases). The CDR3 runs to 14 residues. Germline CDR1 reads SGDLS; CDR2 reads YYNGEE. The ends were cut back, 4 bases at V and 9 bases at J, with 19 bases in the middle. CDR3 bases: TGTGCCAGCAGCTCAGTCGCGGGGGATTATAGCTACACCTTC. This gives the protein CASSSVAGDYSYTF.

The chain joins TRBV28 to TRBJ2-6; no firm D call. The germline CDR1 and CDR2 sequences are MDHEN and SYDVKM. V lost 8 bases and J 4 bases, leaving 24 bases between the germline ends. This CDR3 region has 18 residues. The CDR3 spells CASVGGRYPRRGANVLTF. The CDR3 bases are TGTGCCAGCGTAGGTGGACGTTACCCTCGTCGGGGGGCCAACGTCCTGACTTTC.

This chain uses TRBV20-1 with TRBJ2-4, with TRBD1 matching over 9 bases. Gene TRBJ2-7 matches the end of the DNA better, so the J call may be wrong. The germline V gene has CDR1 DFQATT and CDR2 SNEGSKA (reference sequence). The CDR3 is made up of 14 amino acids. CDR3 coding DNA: TGCAGTGCTTTACCGGGACAGGGAAACTACGAGCAGTACTTC. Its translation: CSALPGQGNYEQYF.

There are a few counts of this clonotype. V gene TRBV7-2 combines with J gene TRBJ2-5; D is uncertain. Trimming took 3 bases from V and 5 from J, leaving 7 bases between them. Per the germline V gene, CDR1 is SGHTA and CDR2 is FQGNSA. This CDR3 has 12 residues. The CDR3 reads CASSFSFETQYF. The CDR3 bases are TGTGCCAGCAGCTTTTCTTTCGAGACCCAGTACTTC. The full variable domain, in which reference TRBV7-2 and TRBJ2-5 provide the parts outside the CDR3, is GAGVSQSPSNKVTEKGKDVELRCDPISGHTALYWYRQSLGQGLEFLIYFQGNSAPDKSGLPSDRFSAERTGGSVSTLTIQRTQQEDSAVYLCASSFSFETQYFGPGTRLLVL.

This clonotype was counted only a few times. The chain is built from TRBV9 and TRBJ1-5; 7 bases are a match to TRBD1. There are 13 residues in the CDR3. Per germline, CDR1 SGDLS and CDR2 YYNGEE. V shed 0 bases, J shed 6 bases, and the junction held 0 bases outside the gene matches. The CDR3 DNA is TGTGCCAGCAGCGTAGGACAGGGTCAGCCCCAGCATTTT. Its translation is CASSVGQGQPQHF.

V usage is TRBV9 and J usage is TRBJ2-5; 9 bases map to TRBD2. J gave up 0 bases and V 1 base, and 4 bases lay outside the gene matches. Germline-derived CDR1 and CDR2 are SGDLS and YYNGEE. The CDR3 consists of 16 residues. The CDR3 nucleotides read TGTGCCAGCAGCGTACTAGCGGGGTCGTACCAAGAGACCCAGTACTTC. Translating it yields CASSVLAGSYQETQYF.

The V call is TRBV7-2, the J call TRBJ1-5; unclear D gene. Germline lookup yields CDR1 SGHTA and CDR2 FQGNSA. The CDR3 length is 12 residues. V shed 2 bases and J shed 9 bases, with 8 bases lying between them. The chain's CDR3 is CASSLPRLPQHF. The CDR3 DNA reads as TGTGCCAGCAGCTTACCCAGGCTGCCCCAGCATTTT.

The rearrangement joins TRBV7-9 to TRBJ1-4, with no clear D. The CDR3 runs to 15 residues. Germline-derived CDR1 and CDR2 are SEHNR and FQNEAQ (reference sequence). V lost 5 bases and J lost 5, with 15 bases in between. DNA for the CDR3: TGTGCCAGCAGCACCTACCACCACCCAAATGAAAAACTGTTTTTT. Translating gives CASSTYHHPNEKLFF.

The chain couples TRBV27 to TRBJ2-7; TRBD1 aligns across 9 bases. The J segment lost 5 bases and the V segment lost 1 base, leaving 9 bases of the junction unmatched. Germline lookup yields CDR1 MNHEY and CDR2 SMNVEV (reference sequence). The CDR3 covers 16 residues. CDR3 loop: CASSLFTGQGINEQYF. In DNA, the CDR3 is TGTGCCAGCAGTTTATTCACGGGACAGGGTATAAACGAGCAGTACTTC.

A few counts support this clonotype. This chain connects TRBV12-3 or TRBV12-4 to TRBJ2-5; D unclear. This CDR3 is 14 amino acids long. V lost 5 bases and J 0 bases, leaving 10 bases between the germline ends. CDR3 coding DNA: TGTGCCAGCAGTCCGCGGCGGTACCAAGAGACCCAGTACTTC. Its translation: CASSPRRYQETQYF.

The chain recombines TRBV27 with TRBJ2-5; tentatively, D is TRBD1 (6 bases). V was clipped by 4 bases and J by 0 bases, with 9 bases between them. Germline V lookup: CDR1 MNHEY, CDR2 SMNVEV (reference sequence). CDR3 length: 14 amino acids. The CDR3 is CASSSRGYQETQYF. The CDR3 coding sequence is TGTGCCAGCAGTTCAAGGGGGTACCAAGAGACCCAGTACTTC.

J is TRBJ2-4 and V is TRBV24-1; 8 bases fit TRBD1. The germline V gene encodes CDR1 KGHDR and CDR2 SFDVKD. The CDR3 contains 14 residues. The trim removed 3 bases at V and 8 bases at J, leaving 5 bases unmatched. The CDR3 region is CATSDPDRADIQYF. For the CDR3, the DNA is TGTGCCACCAGTGATCCGGACAGGGCGGACATTCAGTACTTC.

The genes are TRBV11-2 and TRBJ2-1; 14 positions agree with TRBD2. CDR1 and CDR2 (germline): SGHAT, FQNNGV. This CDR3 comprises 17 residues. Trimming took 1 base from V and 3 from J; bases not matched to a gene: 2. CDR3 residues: CASSLGGLAGGYNEQFF. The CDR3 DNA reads TGTGCCAGCAGCTTAGGCGGACTAGCGGGGGGCTACAATGAGCAGTTCTTC.

This CDR3 is CASSLTVNRGYGYTF. CDR3 DNA: TGTGCCAGCAGCCTGACAGTAAACAGGGGGTATGGCTACACCTTC. This chain links TRBV27 with TRBJ1-2, with 8 bases that match TRBD1. The ends lost 6 bases at V and 5 bases at J; junction bases unmatched: 11. There are 15 residues in the CDR3. Germline loops: CDR1 MNHEY, CDR2 SMNVEV (reference sequence).

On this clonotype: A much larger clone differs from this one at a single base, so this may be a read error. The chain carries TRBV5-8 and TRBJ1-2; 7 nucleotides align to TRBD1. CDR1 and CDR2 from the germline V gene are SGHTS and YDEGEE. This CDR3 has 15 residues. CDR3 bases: TGTGTCAGCAGCTTGGGGCAGGGGGCTAACTATGGCTACACCTTC. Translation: CVSSLGQGANYGYTF.

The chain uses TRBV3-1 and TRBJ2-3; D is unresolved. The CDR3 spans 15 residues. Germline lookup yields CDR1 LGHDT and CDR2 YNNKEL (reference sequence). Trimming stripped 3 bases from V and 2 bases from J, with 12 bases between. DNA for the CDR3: TGTGCCAGCAGCCAGCGAGGTCCCCACACAGATACGCAGTATTTT. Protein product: CASSQRGPHTDTQYF.

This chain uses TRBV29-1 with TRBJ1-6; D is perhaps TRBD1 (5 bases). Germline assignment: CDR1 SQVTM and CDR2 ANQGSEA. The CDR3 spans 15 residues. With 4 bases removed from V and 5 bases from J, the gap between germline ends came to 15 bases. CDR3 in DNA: TGCAGCGTTGCCATCGGCAGGGCGGATAATTCACCCCTCCACTTT. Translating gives CSVAIGRADNSPLHF.

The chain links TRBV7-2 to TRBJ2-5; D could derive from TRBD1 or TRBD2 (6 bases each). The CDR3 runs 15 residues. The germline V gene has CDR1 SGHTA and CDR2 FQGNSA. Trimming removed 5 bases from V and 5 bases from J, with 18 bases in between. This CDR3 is CASSPRSRGRETQYF. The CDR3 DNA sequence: TGTGCCAGCAGCCCCCGGTCTAGGGGGAGGGAGACCCAGTACTTC.

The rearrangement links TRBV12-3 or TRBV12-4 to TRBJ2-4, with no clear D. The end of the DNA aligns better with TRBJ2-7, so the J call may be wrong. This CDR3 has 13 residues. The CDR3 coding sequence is TGTGCCAGCAGTTTATGGCTCGCCTACGAGCAGTACTTC. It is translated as CASSLWLAYEQYF.